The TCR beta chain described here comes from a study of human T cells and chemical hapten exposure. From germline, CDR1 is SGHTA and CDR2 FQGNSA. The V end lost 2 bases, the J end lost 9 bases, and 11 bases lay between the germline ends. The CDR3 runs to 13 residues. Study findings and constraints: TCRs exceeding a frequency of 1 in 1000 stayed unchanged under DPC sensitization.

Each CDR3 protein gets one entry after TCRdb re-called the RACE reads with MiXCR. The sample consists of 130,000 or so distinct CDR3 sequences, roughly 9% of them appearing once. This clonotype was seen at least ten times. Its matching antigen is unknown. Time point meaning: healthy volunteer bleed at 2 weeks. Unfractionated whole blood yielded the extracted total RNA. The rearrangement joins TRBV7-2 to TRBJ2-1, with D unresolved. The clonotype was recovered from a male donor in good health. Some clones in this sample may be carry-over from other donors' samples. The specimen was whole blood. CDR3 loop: CASSLSPPGEQFF. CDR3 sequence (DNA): TGTGCCAGCAGCTTAAGCCCCCCGGGTGAGCAGTTCTTC.